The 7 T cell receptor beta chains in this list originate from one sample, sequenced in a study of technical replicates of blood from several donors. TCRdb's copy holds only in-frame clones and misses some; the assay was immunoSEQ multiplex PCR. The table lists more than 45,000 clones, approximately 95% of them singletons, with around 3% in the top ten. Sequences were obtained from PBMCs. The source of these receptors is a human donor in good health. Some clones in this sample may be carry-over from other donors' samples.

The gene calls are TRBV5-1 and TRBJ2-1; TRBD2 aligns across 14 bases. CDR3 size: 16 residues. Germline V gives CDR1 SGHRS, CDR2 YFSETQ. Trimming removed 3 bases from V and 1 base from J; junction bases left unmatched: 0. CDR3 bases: TGCGCCAGCAGCTGGACTAGCGGGGGGTCCTACAATGAGCAGTTCTTC. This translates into CASSWTSGGSYNEQFF. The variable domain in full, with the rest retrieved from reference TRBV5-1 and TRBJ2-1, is KAGVTQTPRYLIKTRGQQVTLSCSPISGHRSVSWYQQTPGQGLQFLFEYFSETQRNKGNFPGRFSGRQFSNSRSEMNVSTLELGDSALYLCASSWTSGGSYNEQFFGPGTRLTVL.

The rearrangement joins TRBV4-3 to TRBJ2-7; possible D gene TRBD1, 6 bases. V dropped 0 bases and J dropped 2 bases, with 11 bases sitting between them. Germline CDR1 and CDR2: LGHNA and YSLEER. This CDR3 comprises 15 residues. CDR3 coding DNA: TGCGCCAGCAGCCAAGATGAACAGGGCCCCTACGAGCAGTACTTC. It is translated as CASSQDEQGPYEQYF.

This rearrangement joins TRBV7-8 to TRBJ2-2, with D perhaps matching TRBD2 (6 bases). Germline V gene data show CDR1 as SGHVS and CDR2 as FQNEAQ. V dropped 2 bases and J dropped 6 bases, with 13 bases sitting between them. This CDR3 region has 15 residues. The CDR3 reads CASSLLDPGAGELFF. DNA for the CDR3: TGTGCCAGCAGCTTATTGGATCCGGGGGCCGGGGAGCTGTTTTTT.

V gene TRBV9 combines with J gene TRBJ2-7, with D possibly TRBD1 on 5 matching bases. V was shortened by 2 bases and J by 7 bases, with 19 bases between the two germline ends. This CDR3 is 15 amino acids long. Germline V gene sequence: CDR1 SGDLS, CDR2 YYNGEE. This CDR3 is CASSVGQARRLEQYF. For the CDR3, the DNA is TGTGCCAGCAGCGTCGGACAAGCCCGCCGCTTGGAGCAGTACTTC.

This CDR3 reads CASSSMTGHGDTQYF. CDR3 DNA: TGCGCCAGCAGCTCCATGACAGGTCATGGGGATACGCAGTATTTT. The chain links TRBV5-1 to TRBJ2-3; D is possibly TRBD1 (6 bases). Germline V gives CDR1 SGHRS, CDR2 YFSETQ. Trimming shortened V by 3 bases and J by 6 bases, and 17 bases separated the two germline ends. The CDR3 extends over 15 amino acids.

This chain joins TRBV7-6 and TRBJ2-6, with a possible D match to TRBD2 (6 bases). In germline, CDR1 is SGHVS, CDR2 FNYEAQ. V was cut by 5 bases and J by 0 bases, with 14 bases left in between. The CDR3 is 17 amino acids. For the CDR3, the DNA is TGTGCCAGCAGCCTGGGTTGGGGAGGCTCTGGGGCCAACGTCCTGACTTTC. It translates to CASSLGWGGSGANVLTF.

CDR3 sequence: CASSDSWDTFLHF. The CDR3 DNA sequence: TGTGCCAGCAGTGATTCATGGGACACCTTTTTGCATTTT. The chain is built from TRBV6-1 and TRBJ1-5, with D possibly matching TRBD1 (6 bases). V shed 3 bases and J shed 15 bases, with 18 bases lying between them. Germline V gives CDR1 MNHNS, CDR2 SASEGT. The CDR3 runs to 13 residues.